This T cell receptor (beta chain) was sequenced during a study of technical replicates of blood from a few donors. TCRdb's table, derived via immunoSEQ multiplex PCR, lists solely in-frame clones and lacks some. The sample includes about 100,000 clones, roughly 95% of them seen just once. This clone has just one count. Germline assignment: CDR1 WNHNN and CDR2 SYGVQD (reference sequence). This CDR3 is built from 14 residues. V dropped 3 bases and J dropped 0 bases, with 5 bases sitting between them. This receptor was taken from a human donor in good health. The sample consisted of T cells isolated from PBMCs. The chain is built from TRBV10-1 and TRBJ1-4, with D perhaps TRBD1 (5 bases). In DNA, the CDR3 is TGCGCCAGCAGTGAAGGGGCAACTAATGAAAAACTGTTTTTT. Translation gives CASSEGATNEKLFF.